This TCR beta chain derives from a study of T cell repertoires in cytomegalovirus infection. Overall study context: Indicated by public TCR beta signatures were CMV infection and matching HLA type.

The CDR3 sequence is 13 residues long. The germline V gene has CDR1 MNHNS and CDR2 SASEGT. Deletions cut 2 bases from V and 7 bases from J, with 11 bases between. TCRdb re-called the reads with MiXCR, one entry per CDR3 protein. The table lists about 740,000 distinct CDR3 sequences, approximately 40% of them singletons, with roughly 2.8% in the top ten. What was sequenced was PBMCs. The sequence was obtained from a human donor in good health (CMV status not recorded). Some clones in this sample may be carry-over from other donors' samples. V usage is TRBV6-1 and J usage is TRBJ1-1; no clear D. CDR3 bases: TGTGCCAGCAGTGAAAATGCGATGGATGAAGCTTTCTTT. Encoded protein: CASSENAMDEAFF.